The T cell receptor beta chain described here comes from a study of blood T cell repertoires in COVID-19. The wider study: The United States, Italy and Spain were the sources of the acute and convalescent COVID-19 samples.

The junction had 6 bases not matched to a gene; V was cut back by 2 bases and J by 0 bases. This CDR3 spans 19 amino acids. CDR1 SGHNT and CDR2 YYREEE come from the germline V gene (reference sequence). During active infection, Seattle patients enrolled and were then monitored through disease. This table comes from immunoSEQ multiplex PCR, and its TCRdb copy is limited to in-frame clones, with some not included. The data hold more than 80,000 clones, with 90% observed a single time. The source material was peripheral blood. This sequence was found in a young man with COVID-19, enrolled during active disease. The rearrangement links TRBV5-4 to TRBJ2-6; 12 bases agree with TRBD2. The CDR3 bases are TGTGCCAGCAGCTTACCACTAGCGGGAGGTCTCTCTGGGGCCAACGTCCTGACTTTC. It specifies CASSLPLAGGLSGANVLTF.